The 3 T cell receptor beta chains below come from one sample, sequenced in a study of T cell repertoires in cytomegalovirus infection. These receptors have no identified antigens. TCRdb processed the reads anew with MiXCR; each CDR3 protein has one entry. The repertoire holds some 940,000 distinct CDR3 sequences, with around 30% as singletons. The input for sequencing was cultured CD8+ T cells from PBMCs, taken from culture after CMV antigen stimulation. These receptors originate from a human donor in good health (CMV status not recorded). Some clones in this sample may be carry-over from other donors' samples.

The chain employs TRBV19 and TRBJ1-1; 7 positions match TRBD1. The junction had 5 bases not matched to a gene; V was cut back by 4 bases and J by 3 bases. This CDR3 region has 14 residues. CDR1 and CDR2 (germline): LNHDA, SQIVND (reference sequence). CDR3 region: CASSRQGRDTEAFF. The CDR3 DNA reads TGTGCCAGTAGTAGACAGGGAAGGGACACTGAAGCTTTCTTT.

This clonotype appeared a single time. The chain links TRBV10-3 to TRBJ1-1; D is ambiguous. This CDR3 has 16 residues. Germline V gives CDR1 ENHRY, CDR2 SYGVKD. Trimming removed 2 bases at V and 0 bases at J, with 13 bases between. This CDR3 is CAISEAGSVMNTEAFF. CDR3 in DNA: TGTGCCATCAGTGAGGCTGGGTCCGTGATGAACACTGAAGCTTTCTTT.

This clonotype showed up just a few times. This chain connects TRBV27 to TRBJ1-2; TRBD1 might be the D (6 bases). V lost 6 bases, J lost 6 bases, and 17 bases lay in between. This CDR3 has 14 residues. In germline, CDR1 is MNHEY, CDR2 SMNVEV (reference sequence). CDR3 sequence: CASRTLGGLDGYTF. The CDR3 nucleotides read TGTGCCAGCAGGACCCTAGGGGGTCTCGATGGCTACACCTTC.